The 20 T cell receptor beta chains in this list originate from one sample, sequenced in a study of OX40 agonist ivuxolimab in advanced cancers. Here immunoSEQ multiplex PCR was the method, and the copy in TCRdb shows in-frame clones only, minus some. The sample carries 57,000 or so clones, over 90% recorded once. The starting material was CD4+ or CD8+ T cells sorted from blood, obtained in a trial of the OX40 agonist ivuxolimab. Receptors were obtained from an adult with an advanced solid tumor such as melanoma, head and neck, liver or kidney cancer.

The chain combines TRBV6-5 with TRBJ2-1; D perhaps matches TRBD2 (6 bases). Germline V gene lookup returns CDR1 MNHEY and CDR2 SVGAGI. CDR3 length equals 11 residues. V lost 9 bases and J 6 bases, leaving 9 bases between the germline ends. The CDR3 loop reads CASSGGNEQFF. The CDR3 DNA follows: TGTGCCAGTTCCGGGGGCAATGAGCAGTTCTTC.

This chain connects TRBV19 to TRBJ1-1; no clear D. V was clipped by 4 bases and J by 5 bases, with 8 bases between them. Germline loops: CDR1 LNHDA, CDR2 SQIVND (reference sequence). The CDR3 contains 12 residues. This CDR3 reads CASSNPLTEAFF. For the CDR3, the DNA is TGTGCCAGTAGTAACCCCTTGACTGAAGCTTTCTTT.

The chain couples TRBV7-9 to TRBJ2-7; no firm D call. This CDR3 has 13 residues. Germline V lookup: CDR1 SEHNR, CDR2 FQNEAQ (reference sequence). Trimming took 5 bases from V and 3 from J, leaving 11 bases between them. The CDR3 loop is CASSTQVRYEQYF. In DNA, the CDR3 is TGTGCCAGCAGCACCCAGGTCCGCTACGAGCAGTACTTC.

The chain has TRBV10-3 and TRBJ2-2; D is unclear. CDR1 is ENHRY, CDR2 SYGVKD, per germline. The CDR3 covers 15 residues. Deletions cut 7 bases from V and 0 bases from J, with 12 bases between. CDR3 coding DNA: TGTGCCATCATTAAAGAAGAATCGAACACCGGGGAGCTGTTTTTT. Its translation: CAIIKEESNTGELFF.

The J gene is TRBJ1-5, the V gene TRBV27; D uncertain. The ends were cut back, 5 bases at V and 2 bases at J, with 10 bases in the middle. From germline, CDR1 is MNHEY and CDR2 SMNVEV (reference sequence). The CDR3 sequence is 14 residues long. CDR3 in amino acids: CASSLAMGNQPQHF. As DNA, the CDR3 is TGTGCCAGCAGTCTAGCTATGGGCAATCAGCCCCAGCATTTT.

This rearrangement joins TRBV13 to TRBJ2-1, with 9 bases aligning to TRBD2. J was trimmed by 7 bases and V by 6 bases; bases with no gene match: 13. The CDR3 loop spans 16 amino acids. Germline loops: CDR1 PRHDT, CDR2 FYEKMQ (reference sequence). CDR3 nucleotides: TGTGCCAGCAGAGAGGGACTAGCCCTAAAGGGGAATGAGCAGTTCTTC. Protein: CASREGLALKGNEQFF.

The V call is TRBV28, the J call TRBJ1-1, with D tentatively TRBD1 (5 bases). With 4 bases removed from V and 4 bases from J, the gap between germline ends came to 7 bases. The CDR3 length is 12 residues. Germline V gene lookup returns CDR1 MDHEN and CDR2 SYDVKM. CDR3 loop: CASSWGVTEAFF. The CDR3 DNA reads TGTGCCAGCAGTTGGGGGGTCACTGAAGCTTTCTTT.

The sample holds one count of this clone. The chain uses TRBV5-6 and TRBJ2-7; possible D gene TRBD2, 5 bases. This CDR3 is 12 amino acids long. Germline CDR1 is SGHDT and CDR2 is YYEEEE. V was pared by 4 bases and J by 2 bases, with 7 bases between. CDR3 bases: TGTGCCAGCAGCGCGGGCCCCTACGAGCAGTACTTC. Translating it yields CASSAGPYEQYF.

J is TRBJ1-1 and V is TRBV6-5; the D is unclear. The V gene's germline CDR1 is MNHEY and CDR2 SVGAGI. The CDR3 is 15 amino acids. V was pared by 0 bases and J by 2 bases, with 10 bases between. The CDR3 here is CASSYSVVANTEAFF. CDR3 coding DNA: TGTGCCAGCAGTTACTCGGTCGTTGCAAACACTGAAGCTTTCTTT.

V is TRBV4-1 and J is TRBJ1-2; D may be TRBD1 (5 bases). This CDR3 contains 14 residues. The germline V gene encodes CDR1 MGHRA and CDR2 YSYEKL. The V end was cut by 1 base, the J end by 5 bases, with 11 bases between. CDR3 residues: CASSQAGGWYGYTF. The CDR3 nucleotides are TGCGCCAGCAGCCAAGCTGGGGGGTGGTATGGCTACACCTTC.

This sequence joins TRBV11-2 and TRBJ2-7, with unresolved D. Trimming took off 6 bases at V and 0 bases at J, with 18 bases between the two ends. This CDR3 region has 16 residues. Germline CDR1 reads SGHAT; CDR2 reads FQNNGV. CDR3 DNA: TGTGCCAGCAGTCTGTCGGGTGGGCTGAGCTCCTACGAGCAGTACTTC. It yields the protein CASSLSGGLSSYEQYF.

The chain uses TRBV28 and TRBJ2-7; D is perhaps TRBD1 or TRBD2 (5 bases each). Trimming pared 6 bases from V and 2 bases from J, leaving 14 bases between. CDR3 size: 14 residues. Germline V gene lookup returns CDR1 MDHEN and CDR2 SYDVKM. CDR3 sequence reads: CASRVTGTPYEQYF. CDR3 in DNA: TGTGCCAGCAGGGTTACCGGGACCCCCTACGAGCAGTACTTC.

The chain recombines TRBV6-1 with TRBJ1-1; D remains ambiguous. Germline CDR1 MNHNS, CDR2 SASEGT. Trimming removed 4 bases at V and 2 bases at J, with 14 bases between. The CDR3 contains 15 residues. The CDR3 loop is CASSVFTNHNTEAFF. For the CDR3, the DNA is TGTGCCAGCAGTGTTTTCACCAACCATAACACTGAAGCTTTCTTT.

With regard to this clone: Sequence at one end of the junction differs from germline and may be a read error. This chain links TRBV9 with TRBJ2-1, with 11 bases lining up with TRBD2. Germline V gives CDR1 SGDLS, CDR2 YYNGEE. The CDR3 extends over 18 amino acids. The CDR3 coding sequence is TGTGCCGGCAGCGGCCCCGGGACTAGCGGAAAAAACTACAATGAGCAGTTCTTC. It yields the protein CAGSGPGTSGKNYNEQFF. Looking up the rest from reference TRBV9 and TRBJ2-1 gives the full variable domain: DSGVTQTPKHLITATGQRVTLRCSPRSGDLSVYWYQQSLDQGLQFLIQYYNGEERAKGNILERFSAQQFPDLHSELNLSSLELGDSALYFCAGSGPGTSGKNYNEQFFGPGTRLTVL.

CDR3 amino acids: CASSGGIGLNPQHF. CDR3 DNA sequence: TGTGCCAGCAGTGGGGGGATAGGGCTAAACCCCCAGCATTTT. The gene calls are TRBV6-1 and TRBJ1-5; a possible D gene is TRBD1 (5 bases). The germline gives CDR1 MNHNS, CDR2 SASEGT. With 4 bases removed from V and 10 bases from J, the gap between germline ends came to 17 bases. The CDR3 contains 14 residues.

The J gene is TRBJ1-1, the V gene TRBV9; D may be TRBD1 (5 bases). The CDR3 has 14 residues. V lost 6 bases, J lost 3 bases, and 15 bases lay in between. The germline V gene encodes CDR1 SGDLS and CDR2 YYNGEE. The CDR3 reads CASTIGGVDTEAFF. In DNA, the CDR3 is TGTGCCAGCACCATCGGGGGTGTCGACACTGAAGCTTTCTTT.

The chain employs TRBV6-1 and TRBJ2-7, with 10 bases fitting TRBD1. The V gene's germline CDR1 is MNHNS and CDR2 SASEGT. V shed 3 bases, J shed 6 bases, and the junction held 11 bases outside the gene matches. The CDR3 is 16 residues long. CDR3 DNA sequence: TGTGCCAGCAGTGAGGAGACAGGGGGCGCGTCTAGCGAGCAGTACTTC. It codes for CASSEETGGASSEQYF.

The chain employs TRBV25-1 and TRBJ2-5; D is perhaps TRBD1 (6 bases). TRBJ2-7 explains the end of the DNA better; the J call may be wrong. The CDR3 has 15 amino acids. Germline CDR1 and CDR2: MGHDK and SYGVNS. CDR3 region: CASIGTRGLTYEQYF. CDR3 DNA: TGTGCCAGCATCGGGACCAGGGGTCTGACCTACGAGCAGTACTTC.

V is TRBV9 and J is TRBJ1-5; 8 nucleotides line up with TRBD1. There are 15 residues in the CDR3. Trimming removed 4 bases from V and 3 bases from J; junction bases left unmatched: 6. Per germline, CDR1 SGDLS and CDR2 YYNGEE. In nucleotides, the CDR3 is TGTGCCAGCAGCCCTTCAGGGGGCCCCAATCAGCCCCAGCATTTT. Translating gives CASSPSGGPNQPQHF.

The gene calls are TRBV5-1 and TRBJ2-1; weak D call: TRBD1 (6 bases). CDR1 SGHRS and CDR2 YFSETQ come from the germline V gene. Trimming took off 4 bases at V and 7 bases at J, with 12 bases between the two ends. The CDR3 totals 13 residues. The CDR3 protein is CASSLGQINEQFF. The DNA of the CDR3 is TGCGCCAGCAGCCTCGGACAGATAAATGAGCAGTTCTTC.